A selection of T cell receptor beta chains follows, all from one sample in a study of T cell responses to AZD1222 COVID-19 vaccine. This table comes from immunoSEQ multiplex PCR, and its TCRdb copy is limited to in-frame clones, with some not included. The sample carries 150,000 to 200,000 clones, around 93% recorded once. The sample here was peripheral blood, taken 28 days after the second AZD1222 dose. Receptors originate from an adult who received the AZD1222 COVID-19 vaccine. Both conserved end residues are part of each CDR3. The D gene is left open where the match is weak. The size entry is marked missing in some rows and otherwise reads once, few, many or a size class.

clone size	V gene	J gene	D gene	CDR3 protein	CDR3 DNA
-	TRBV24-1	TRBJ2-5	-	CATSDGGWGTQYF	TGTGCCACCAGTGACGGAGGGTGGGGGACCCAGTACTTC
-	TRBV7-9	TRBJ1-2	-	CASSLDGIVGYGYTF	TGTGCCAGCAGCTTAGATGGCATAGTGGGCTATGGCTACACCTTC
-	TRBV18	TRBJ2-7	TRBD1	CASSVSGPGQGAYEQYF	TGTGCCAGCTCCGTGTCTGGACCGGGACAGGGGGCATACGAGCAGTACTTC
-	TRBV7-9	TRBJ2-6	-	CASSSLGPSGANVLTF	TGTGCCAGCAGCTCCCTAGGACCCTCTGGGGCCAACGTCCTGACTTTC
-	TRBV7-9	TRBJ2-3	-	CASSLGLAASSTDTQYF	TGTGCCAGCAGCTTAGGGTTGGCGGCCTCTAGCACAGATACGCAGTATTTT
-	TRBV7-9	TRBJ1-1	-	CASSPSGARSSEAFF	TGTGCCAGCAGCCCATCCGGGGCTCGATCTAGTGAAGCTTTCTTT
-	TRBV11-2	TRBJ1-5	-	CASSDVVGPQHF	TGTGCCAGCAGCGACGTAGTAGGACCCCAGCATTTT
-	TRBV18	TRBJ1-1	-	CASSPGEGVTEAFF	TGTGCCAGCTCACCAGGGGAGGGGGTCACTGAAGCTTTCTTT
-	TRBV5-1	TRBJ2-7	-	CASSLRGYEQYF	TGCGCCAGCAGCTTAAGGGGCTACGAGCAGTACTTC
-	TRBV25-1	TRBJ2-4	-	CASSEQILAKNIQYF	TGTGCCAGCAGTGAGCAAATACTAGCCAAAAACATTCAGTACTTC
-	TRBV20-1	TRBJ2-7	-	CSASVGGEPYEQYF	TGCAGTGCTAGTGTGGGGGGCGAACCCTACGAGCAGTACTTC
-	TRBV3-1/TRBV3-2	TRBJ1-6	TRBD1	CASSLQSPGQFSTPLHF	TGTGCCAGCAGCCTCCAGAGCCCGGGACAGTTCTCAACCCCCCTCCACTTT
once	TRBV14	TRBJ2-1	TRBD2	CASSQGRGTYNEQFF	TGTGCCAGCAGCCAAGGGCGGGGGACCTACAATGAGCAGTTCTTC
once	TRBV28	TRBJ1-2	TRBD1	CASSSPGTGGRQGYTF	TGTGCCAGCAGTTCCCCCGGGACAGGGGGCAGGCAAGGCTACACCTTC
-	TRBV29-1	TRBJ1-5	-	CSVESAGRWYF	TGCAGCGTTGAGTCGGCAGGTCGATGGTATTTT
-	TRBV2	TRBJ1-5	-	CASTGASNQPQHF	TGTGCCAGCACCGGGGCAAGCAATCAGCCCCAGCATTTT
-	TRBV5-5	TRBJ2-1	-	CASSLYGGPTQEQFF	TGTGCCAGCAGCTTGTATGGGGGGCCCACTCAAGAGCAGTTCTTC
-	TRBV11-2	TRBJ1-2	-	CASSFDENYGYTF	TGTGCCAGCAGCTTCGACGAGAACTATGGCTACACCTTC
-	TRBV6-5	TRBJ2-3	-	CASSSFAGAIDTQYF	TGTGCCAGCAGTAGCTTTGCGGGGGCTATAGATACGCAGTATTTT
-	TRBV3-1/TRBV3-2	TRBJ2-1	TRBD2	CASSPGTRGNEQFF	TGTGCCAGCAGCCCCGGGACTAGAGGGAATGAGCAGTTCTTC
few	TRBV20-1	TRBJ1-2	-	CSARDHPGYTF	TGCAGTGCTAGAGATCACCCCGGCTACACCTTC
-	TRBV7-2	TRBJ2-7	-	CASSLGTTAWEQYF	TGTGCCAGCAGCTTAGGGACAACTGCGTGGGAGCAGTACTTC
-	TRBV23-1	TRBJ1-3	-	CASSQYREGGNTIYF	TGCGCCAGCAGTCAATACAGGGAGGGGGGAAACACCATATATTTT
once	TRBV6-6	TRBJ1-1	-	CASSPRQESSQAFF	TGTGCCAGCAGCCCCCGACAGGAGAGCTCTCAAGCTTTCTTT
-	TRBV6-5	TRBJ1-1	-	CASSYLGGAFF	TGTGCCAGCAGTTACTTGGGGGGAGCTTTCTTT
-	TRBV7-6	TRBJ2-7	-	CASSRDRGISYEQYF	TGTGCCAGCAGCCGGGACCGGGGGATCTCCTACGAGCAGTACTTC
-	TRBV5-1	TRBJ1-2	TRBD1	CASSPGTAANYGYTF	TGCGCCAGCAGCCCCGGGACAGCAGCTAACTATGGCTACACCTTC
-	TRBV2	TRBJ1-5	TRBD1	CASSGGDSHQPQHF	TGTGCCAGCAGTGGTGGGGACAGTCATCAGCCCCAGCATTTT
once	TRBV3-1/TRBV3-2	TRBJ1-2	-	CASSLAHYGYTF	TGTGCCAGCAGCCTGGCCCACTATGGCTACACCTTC
-	TRBV6-2/TRBV6-3	TRBJ2-2	TRBD1	CASSSGGGISNTGELFF	TGTGCCAGCAGTTCAGGGGGCGGTATCTCGAACACCGGGGAGCTGTTTTTT
-	TRBV19	TRBJ2-7	TRBD1	CASSSGTGLYEQYF	TGTGCCAGTAGTTCCGGGACAGGGTTGTACGAGCAGTACTTC
-	TRBV12-3/TRBV12-4	TRBJ1-1	TRBD1	CASRPGTGVEAFF	TGTGCCAGCAGGCCCGGGACAGGGGTTGAAGCTTTCTTT
-	TRBV5-1	TRBJ1-6	TRBD1	CASSLGGRGQPNSPLHF	TGCGCCAGCAGCTTGGGGGGACGGGGACAGCCGAATTCACCCCTCCACTTT